The clone carrying this TCR beta chain was observed once. Its specificity is not known. Using immunoSEQ multiplex PCR, the repertoire was profiled, and TCRdb retains in-frame clones only, with some absent. The data contain roughly 20,000 clones, almost 90% of them seen just once; the ten biggest clones take up 3.5% to 4.5%. This entry comes from a study of PD-L1 blockade in urothelial cancer. On the study more broadly: The study started patients on atezolizumab around 2014, giving 1,200 mg intravenously every 3 weeks. Blood samples contained a median about 150,000 T cells. The study's findings and limits: Pretreatment peripheral blood TCR clonality that fell below the median predicted better survival among the patients studied.

This sequence was found in a man aged 45-65 years with urothelial cancer. The sequencing used PBMCs, collected around atezolizumab (anti-PD-L1) treatment.

CDR3 residues: CASSSSGLAETQYF. DNA for the CDR3: TGTGCCAGTAGTAGTTCTGGGCTAGCAGAGACCCAGTACTTC. V is TRBV19 and J is TRBJ2-5; perhaps TRBD2 as D (5 bases). CDR1 and CDR2 from the germline V gene are LNHDA and SQIVND (reference sequence). CDR3 length: 14 residues. V gave up 4 bases and J gave up 4 bases, with 13 bases separating them.